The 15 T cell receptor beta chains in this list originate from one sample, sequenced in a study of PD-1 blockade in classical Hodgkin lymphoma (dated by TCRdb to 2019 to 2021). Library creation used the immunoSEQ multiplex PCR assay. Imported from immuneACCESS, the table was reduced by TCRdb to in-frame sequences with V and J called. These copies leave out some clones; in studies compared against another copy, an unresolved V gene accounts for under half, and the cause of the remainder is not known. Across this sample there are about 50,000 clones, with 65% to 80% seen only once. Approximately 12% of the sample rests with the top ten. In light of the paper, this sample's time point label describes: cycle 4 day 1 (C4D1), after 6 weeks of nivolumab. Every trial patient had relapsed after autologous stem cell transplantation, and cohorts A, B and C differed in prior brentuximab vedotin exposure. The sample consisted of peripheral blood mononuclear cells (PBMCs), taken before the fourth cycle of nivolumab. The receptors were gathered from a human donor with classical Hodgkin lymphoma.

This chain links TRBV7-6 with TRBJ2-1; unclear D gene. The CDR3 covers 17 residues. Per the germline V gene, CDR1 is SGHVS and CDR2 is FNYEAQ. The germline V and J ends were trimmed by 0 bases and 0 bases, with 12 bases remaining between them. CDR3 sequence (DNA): TGTGCCAGCAGCTTAGCGAGTCCCGCGAGCTCCTACAATGAGCAGTTCTTC. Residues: CASSLASPASSYNEQFF.

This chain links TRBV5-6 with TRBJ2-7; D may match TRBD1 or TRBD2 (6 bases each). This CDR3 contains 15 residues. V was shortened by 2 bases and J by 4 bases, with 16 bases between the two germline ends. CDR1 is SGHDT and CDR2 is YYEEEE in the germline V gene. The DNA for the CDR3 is TGTGCCAGCAGCTTTCTCGGGGGCGAGAGGTACGAGCAGTACTTC. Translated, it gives CASSFLGGERYEQYF.

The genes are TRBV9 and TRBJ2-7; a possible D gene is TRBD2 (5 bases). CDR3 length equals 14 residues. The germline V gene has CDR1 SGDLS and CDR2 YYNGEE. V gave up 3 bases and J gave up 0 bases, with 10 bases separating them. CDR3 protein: CASSAEGYSYEQYF. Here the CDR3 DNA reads TGTGCCAGCAGCGCCGAGGGCTACTCCTACGAGCAGTACTTC.

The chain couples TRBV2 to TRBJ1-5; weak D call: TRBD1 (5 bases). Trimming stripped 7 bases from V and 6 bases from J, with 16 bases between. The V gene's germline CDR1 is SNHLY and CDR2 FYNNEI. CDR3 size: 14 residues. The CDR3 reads CASTNDGGGQPQHF. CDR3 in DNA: TGTGCCAGCACCAACGACGGGGGTGGTCAGCCCCAGCATTTT.

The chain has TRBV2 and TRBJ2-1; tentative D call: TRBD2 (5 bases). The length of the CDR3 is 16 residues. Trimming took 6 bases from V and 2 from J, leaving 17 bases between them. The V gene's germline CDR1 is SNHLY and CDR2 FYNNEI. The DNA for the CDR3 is TGTGCCAGCAGCCGACGAGCGGAACCCCCCTACAATGAGCAGTTCTTC. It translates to CASSRRAEPPYNEQFF.

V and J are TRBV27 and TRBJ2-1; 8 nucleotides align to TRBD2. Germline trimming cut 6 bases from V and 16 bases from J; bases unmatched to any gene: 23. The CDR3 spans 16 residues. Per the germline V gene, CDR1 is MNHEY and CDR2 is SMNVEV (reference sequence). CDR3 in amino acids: CASSRLAAGVGDSLFF. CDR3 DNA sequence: TGTGCCAGCAGCCGTCTCGCAGCGGGAGTAGGAGACTCCCTATTCTTC.

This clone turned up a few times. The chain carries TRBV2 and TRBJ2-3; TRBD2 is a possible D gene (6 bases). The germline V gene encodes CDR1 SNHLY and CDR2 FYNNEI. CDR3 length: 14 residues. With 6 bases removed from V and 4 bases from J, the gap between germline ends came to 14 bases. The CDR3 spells CASSLREQADTQYF. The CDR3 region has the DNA TGTGCCAGCAGCCTACGGGAGCAGGCAGATACGCAGTATTTT.

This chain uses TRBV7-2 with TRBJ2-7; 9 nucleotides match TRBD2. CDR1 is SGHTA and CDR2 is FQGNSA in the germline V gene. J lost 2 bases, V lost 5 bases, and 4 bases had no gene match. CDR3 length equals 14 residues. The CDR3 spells CASSPTSGPYEQYF. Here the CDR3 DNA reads TGTGCCAGCAGCCCAACTAGCGGGCCCTACGAGCAGTACTTC.

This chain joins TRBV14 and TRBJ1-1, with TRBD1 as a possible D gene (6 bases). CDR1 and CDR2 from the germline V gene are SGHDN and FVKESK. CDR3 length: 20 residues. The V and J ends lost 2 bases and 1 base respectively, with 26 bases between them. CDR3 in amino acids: CASSQRSIGGKLITNTEAFF. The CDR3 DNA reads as TGTGCCAGCAGCCAAAGATCTATCGGGGGCAAACTAATCACGAACACTGAAGCTTTCTTT. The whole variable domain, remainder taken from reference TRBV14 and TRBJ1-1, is EAGVTQFPSHSVIEKGQTVTLRCDPISGHDNLYWYRRVMGKEIKFLLHFVKESKQDESGMPNNRFLAERTGGTYSTLKVQPAELEDSGVYFCASSQRSIGGKLITNTEAFFGQGTRLTVV.

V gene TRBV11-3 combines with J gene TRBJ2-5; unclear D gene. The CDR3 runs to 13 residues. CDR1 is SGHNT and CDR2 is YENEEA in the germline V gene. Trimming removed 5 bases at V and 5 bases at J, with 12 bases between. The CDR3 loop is CASSQNPGETQYF. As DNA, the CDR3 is TGTGCCAGCAGCCAAAACCCTGGGGAGACCCAGTACTTC.

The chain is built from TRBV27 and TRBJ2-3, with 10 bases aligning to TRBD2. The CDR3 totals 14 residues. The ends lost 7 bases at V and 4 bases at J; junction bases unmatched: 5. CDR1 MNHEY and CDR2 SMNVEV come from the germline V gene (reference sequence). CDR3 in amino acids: CASNHGLAADTQYF. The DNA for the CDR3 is TGTGCCAGCAATCATGGACTAGCGGCAGATACGCAGTATTTT.

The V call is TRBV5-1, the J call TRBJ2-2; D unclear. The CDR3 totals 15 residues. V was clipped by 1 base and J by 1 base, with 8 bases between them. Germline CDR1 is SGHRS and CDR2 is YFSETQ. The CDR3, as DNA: TGCGCCAGCAGCTTGTATAGGGAGAACACCGGGGAGCTGTTTTTT. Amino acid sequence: CASSLYRENTGELFF.

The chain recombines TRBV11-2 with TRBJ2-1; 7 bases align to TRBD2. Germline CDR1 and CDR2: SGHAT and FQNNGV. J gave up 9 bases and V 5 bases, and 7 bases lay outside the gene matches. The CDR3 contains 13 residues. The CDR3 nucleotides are TGTGCCAGCAGCCCAGGACTAGTGGGTGAGCAGTTCTTC. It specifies CASSPGLVGEQFF.

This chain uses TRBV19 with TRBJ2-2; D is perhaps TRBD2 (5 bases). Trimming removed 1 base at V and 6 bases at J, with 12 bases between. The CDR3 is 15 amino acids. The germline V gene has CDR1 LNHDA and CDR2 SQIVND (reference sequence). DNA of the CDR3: TGTGCCAGTAGTATAGGAGGGAGAGGAGCCGGGGAGCTGTTTTTT. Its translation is CASSIGGRGAGELFF.

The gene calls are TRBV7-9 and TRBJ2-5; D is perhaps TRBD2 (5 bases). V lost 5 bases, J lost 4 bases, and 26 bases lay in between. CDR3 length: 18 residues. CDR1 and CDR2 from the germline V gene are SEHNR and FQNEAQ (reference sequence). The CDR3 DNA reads TGTGCCAGCAGCCGTTCGAGGGCCAGCGACCCCTGGGGAGAGACCCAGTACTTC. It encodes CASSRSRASDPWGETQYF.